This T cell receptor (beta chain) was retrieved from a study of T-cell reconstitution after alpha-beta-depleted transplantation in children. Germline V gives CDR1 SEHNR, CDR2 FQNEAQ (reference sequence). Trimming at V came to 4 bases and at J to 5 bases, leaving 6 bases not matched to a gene. This CDR3 is 15 amino acids long. This sample's TCRbeta library carried unique molecular identifier barcodes. MiXCR was run by TCRdb on the PCR reads, yielding one entry per CDR3 protein. This sample has 500,000 to 600,000 distinct CDR3 sequences, with around a third found just once. This clonotype has only a few counts.

The sample here was PBMCs from the stem cell graft donor, taken from the stem cell graft. This clonotype originated in a human donor who donated a stem cell graft to a child with aplastic anemia. The chain uses TRBV7-9 and TRBJ1-4, with 8 positions matching TRBD1. The CDR3 region is CASSSSGGLNEKLFF. The CDR3 bases are TGTGCCAGCAGCTCCTCAGGGGGCCTAAATGAAAAACTGTTTTTT.